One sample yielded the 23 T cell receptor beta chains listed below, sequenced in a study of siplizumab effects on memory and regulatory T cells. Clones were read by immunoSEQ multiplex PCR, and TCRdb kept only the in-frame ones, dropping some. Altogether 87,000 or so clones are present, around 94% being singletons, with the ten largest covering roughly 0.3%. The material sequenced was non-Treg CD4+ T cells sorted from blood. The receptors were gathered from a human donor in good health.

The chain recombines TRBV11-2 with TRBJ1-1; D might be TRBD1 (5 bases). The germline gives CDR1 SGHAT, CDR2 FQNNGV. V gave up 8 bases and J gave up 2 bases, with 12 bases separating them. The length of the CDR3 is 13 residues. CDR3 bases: TGTGCCAGCTCCTTTCAGGGAAACACTGAAGCTTTCTTT. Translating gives CASSFQGNTEAFF.

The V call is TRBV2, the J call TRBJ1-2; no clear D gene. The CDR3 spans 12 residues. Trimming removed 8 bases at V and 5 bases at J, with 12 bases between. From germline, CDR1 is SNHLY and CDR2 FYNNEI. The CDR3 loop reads CASGVAHYGYTF. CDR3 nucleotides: TGTGCCAGCGGGGTCGCCCATTATGGCTACACCTTC.

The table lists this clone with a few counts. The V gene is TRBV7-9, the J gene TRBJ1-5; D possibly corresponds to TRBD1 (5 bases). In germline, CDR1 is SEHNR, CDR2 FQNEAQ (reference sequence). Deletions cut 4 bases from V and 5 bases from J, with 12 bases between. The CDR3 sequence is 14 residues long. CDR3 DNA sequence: TGTGCCAGCAGCTCGAGGGGTGAAGATCAGCCCCAGCATTTT. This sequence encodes CASSSRGEDQPQHF.

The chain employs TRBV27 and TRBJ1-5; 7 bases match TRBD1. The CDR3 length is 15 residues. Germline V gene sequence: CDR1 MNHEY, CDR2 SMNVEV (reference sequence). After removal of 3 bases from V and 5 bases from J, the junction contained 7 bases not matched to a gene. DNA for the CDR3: TGTGCCAGCAGTTTTAACAGGGGAAGCCATCAGCCCCAGCATTTT. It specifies CASSFNRGSHQPQHF.

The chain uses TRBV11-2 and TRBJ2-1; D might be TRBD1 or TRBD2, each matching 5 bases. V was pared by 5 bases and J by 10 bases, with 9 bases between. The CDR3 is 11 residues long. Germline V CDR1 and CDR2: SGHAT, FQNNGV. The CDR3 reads CASSRDGEQFF. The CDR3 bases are TGTGCCAGCAGCAGGGACGGAGAGCAGTTCTTC.

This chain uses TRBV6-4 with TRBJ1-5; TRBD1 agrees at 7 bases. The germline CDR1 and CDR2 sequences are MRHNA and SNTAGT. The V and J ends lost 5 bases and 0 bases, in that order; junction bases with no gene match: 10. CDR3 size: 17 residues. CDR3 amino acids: CASSSAGTEYSNQPQHF. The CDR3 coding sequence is TGTGCCAGCAGTTCCGCCGGGACAGAGTATAGCAATCAGCCCCAGCATTTT.

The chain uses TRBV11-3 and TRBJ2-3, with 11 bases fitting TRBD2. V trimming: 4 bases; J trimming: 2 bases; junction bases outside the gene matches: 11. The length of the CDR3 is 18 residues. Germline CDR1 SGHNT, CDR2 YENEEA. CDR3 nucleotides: TGTGCCAGCAGCTCCGTTAGGCTAGCGGGAGGAAACACAGATACGCAGTATTTT. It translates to CASSSVRLAGGNTDTQYF.

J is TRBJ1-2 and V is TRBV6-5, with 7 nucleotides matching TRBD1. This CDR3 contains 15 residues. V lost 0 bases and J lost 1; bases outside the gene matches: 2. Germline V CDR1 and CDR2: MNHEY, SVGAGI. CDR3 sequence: CASSYSRGHNYGYTF. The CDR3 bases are TGTGCCAGCAGTTACTCAAGGGGGCATAACTATGGCTACACCTTC.

The CDR3 loop reads CAWSVGWYGYTF. The CDR3, as DNA: TGTGCCTGGAGTGTAGGATGGTATGGCTACACCTTC. The chain carries TRBV30 and TRBJ1-2; D unresolved. CDR3 size: 12 residues. CDR1 is GTSNPN and CDR2 is SVGIG in the germline V gene (reference sequence). The V end was cut by 0 bases, the J end by 5 bases, with 7 bases between.

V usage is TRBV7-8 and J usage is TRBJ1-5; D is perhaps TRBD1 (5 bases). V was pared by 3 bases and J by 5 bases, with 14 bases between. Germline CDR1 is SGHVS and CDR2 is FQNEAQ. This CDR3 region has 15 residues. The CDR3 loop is CASSFGRVGDQPQHF. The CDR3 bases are TGTGCCAGCAGCTTCGGCAGGGTTGGCGATCAGCCCCAGCATTTT.

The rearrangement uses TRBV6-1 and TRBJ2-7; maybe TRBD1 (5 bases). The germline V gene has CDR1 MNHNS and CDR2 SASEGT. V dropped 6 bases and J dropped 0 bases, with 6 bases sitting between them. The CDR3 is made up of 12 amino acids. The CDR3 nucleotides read TGTGCCAGCAGAGGGGACTCCTACGAGCAGTACTTC. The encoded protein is CASRGDSYEQYF.

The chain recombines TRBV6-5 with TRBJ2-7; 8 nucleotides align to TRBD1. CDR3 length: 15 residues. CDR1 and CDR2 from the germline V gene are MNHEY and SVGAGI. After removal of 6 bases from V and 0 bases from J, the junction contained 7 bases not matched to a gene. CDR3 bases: TGTGCCAGCAGGAGTACAGGGGGGTCCTCCTACGAGCAGTACTTC. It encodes CASRSTGGSSYEQYF.

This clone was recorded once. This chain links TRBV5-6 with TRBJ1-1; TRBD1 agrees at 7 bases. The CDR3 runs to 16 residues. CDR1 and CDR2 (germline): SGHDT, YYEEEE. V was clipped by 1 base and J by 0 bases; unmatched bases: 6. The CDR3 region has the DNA TGTGCCAGCAGCTTGATGGACAGGAGGATGAACACTGAAGCTTTCTTT. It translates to CASSLMDRRMNTEAFF.

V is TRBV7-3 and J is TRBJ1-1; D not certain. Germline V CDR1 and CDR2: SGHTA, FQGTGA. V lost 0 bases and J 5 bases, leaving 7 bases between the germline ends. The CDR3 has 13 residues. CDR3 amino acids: CASSLTPGTEAFF. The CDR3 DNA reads TGTGCCAGCAGCTTAACCCCCGGGACTGAAGCTTTCTTT.

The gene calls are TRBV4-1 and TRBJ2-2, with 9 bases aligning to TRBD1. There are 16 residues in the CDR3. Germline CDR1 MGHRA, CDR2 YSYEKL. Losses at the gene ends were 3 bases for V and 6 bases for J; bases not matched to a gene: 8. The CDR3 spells CASSHPARQGAGELFF. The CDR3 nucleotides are TGCGCCAGCAGCCATCCCGCCCGACAGGGGGCCGGGGAGCTGTTTTTT.

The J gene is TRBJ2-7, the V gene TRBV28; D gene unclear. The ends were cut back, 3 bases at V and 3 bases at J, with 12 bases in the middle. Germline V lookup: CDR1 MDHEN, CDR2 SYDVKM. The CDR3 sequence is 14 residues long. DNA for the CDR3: TGTGCCAGCAGTTTTTTTAGGTCAATCTACGAGCAGTACTTC. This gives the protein CASSFFRSIYEQYF.

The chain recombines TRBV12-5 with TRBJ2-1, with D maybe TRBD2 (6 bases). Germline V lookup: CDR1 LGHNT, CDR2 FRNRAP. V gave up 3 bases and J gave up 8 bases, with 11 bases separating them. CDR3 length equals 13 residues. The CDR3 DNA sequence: TGTGCTAGTGGTTTCCCGGGGGTTTATGAGCAGTTCTTC. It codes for CASGFPGVYEQFF.

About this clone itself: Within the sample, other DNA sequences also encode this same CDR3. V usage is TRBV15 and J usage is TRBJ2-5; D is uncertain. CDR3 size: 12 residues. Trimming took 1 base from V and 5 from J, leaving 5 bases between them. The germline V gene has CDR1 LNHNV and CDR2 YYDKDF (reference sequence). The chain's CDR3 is CATSRVGETQYF. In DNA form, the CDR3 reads TGTGCCACCAGCAGAGTTGGGGAGACCCAGTACTTC.

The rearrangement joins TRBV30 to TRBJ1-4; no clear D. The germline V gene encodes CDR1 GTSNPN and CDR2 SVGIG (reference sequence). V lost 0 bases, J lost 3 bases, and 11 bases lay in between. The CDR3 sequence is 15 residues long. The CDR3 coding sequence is TGTGCCTGGAGTGTACAGTCCGCAGCTAATGAAAAACTGTTTTTT. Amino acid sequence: CAWSVQSAANEKLFF.

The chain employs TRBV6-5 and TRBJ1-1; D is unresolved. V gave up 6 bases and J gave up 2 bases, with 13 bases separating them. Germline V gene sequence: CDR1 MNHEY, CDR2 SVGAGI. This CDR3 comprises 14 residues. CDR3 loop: CASRTLDGNTEAFF. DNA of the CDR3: TGTGCCAGCAGAACACTGGACGGAAACACTGAAGCTTTCTTT.

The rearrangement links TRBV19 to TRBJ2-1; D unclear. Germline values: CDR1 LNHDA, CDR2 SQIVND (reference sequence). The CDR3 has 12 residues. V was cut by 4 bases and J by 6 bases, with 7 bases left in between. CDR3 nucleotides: TGTGCCAGTAGTACCCAGCCCAATGAGCAGTTCTTC. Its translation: CASSTQPNEQFF.

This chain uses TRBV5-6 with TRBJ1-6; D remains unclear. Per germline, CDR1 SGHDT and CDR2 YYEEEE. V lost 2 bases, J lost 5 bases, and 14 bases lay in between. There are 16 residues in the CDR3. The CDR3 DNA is TGTGCCAGCAGCTTCGGGAGAAGACAACATAATTCACCCCTCCACTTT. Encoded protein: CASSFGRRQHNSPLHF.

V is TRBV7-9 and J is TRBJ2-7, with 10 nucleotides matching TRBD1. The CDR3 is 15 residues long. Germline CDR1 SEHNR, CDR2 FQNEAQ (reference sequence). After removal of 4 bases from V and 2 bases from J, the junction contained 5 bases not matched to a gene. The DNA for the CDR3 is TGTGCCAGCAGCTCCCCGGGGACAGGGGCCTACGAGCAGTACTTC. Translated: CASSSPGTGAYEQYF.